A single TCR beta chain is shown here with its context. Generated by immunoSEQ multiplex PCR, the TCRdb table keeps only in-frame clones and is missing some. Of about 10,000 clones detected, 85% appear once; the ten largest clones hold about 4.6%. This sample was included in a study of tumor T cells in aggressive B-cell lymphoma. J lost 9 bases, V lost 8 bases, and 2 bases had no gene match. The CDR3 is made up of 11 amino acids. CDR1 ENHRY and CDR2 SYGVKD come from the germline V gene. The source material was tumor tissue. The rearrangement links TRBV10-3 to TRBJ2-1, with 9 bases that match TRBD1. The clonotype was recovered from an adult with diffuse large B cell lymphoma. The CDR3 sequence: CAIGTGLEQFF. The CDR3 bases are TGTGCCATCGGGACAGGGCTTGAGCAGTTCTTC.